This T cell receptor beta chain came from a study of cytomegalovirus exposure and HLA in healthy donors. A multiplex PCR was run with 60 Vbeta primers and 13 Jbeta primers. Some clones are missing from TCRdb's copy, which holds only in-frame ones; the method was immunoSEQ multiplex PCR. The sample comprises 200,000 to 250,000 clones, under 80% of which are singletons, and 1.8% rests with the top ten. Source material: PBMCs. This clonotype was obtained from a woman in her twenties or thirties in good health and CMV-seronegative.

The CDR3 protein is CASSLGVVGANVLTF. The CDR3 DNA is TGTGCCAGCAGTTTAGGGGTAGTGGGGGCCAACGTCCTGACTTTC. V gene TRBV6-5 combines with J gene TRBJ2-6, with D maybe TRBD1 (5 bases). Germline CDR1 is MNHEY and CDR2 is SVGAGI. V was cut by 4 bases and J by 4 bases, with 11 bases left in between. The CDR3 is 15 amino acids.